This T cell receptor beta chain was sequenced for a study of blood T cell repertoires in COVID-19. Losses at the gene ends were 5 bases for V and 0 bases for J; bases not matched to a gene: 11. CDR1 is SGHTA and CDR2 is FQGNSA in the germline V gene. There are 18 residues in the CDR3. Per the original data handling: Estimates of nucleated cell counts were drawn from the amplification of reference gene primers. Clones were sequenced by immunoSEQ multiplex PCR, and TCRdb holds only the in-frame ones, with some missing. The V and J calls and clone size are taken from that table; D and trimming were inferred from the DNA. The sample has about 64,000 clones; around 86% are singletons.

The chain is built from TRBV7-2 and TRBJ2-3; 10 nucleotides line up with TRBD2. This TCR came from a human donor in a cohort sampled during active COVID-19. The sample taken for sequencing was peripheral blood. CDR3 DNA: TGTGCCAGCAGCCGGACTAGCGGAGGAGCTACCAGCACAGATACGCAGTATTTT. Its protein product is CASSRTSGGATSTDTQYF.